This T cell receptor (beta chain) emerged from a study of tumor-infiltrating lymphocytes in primary liver carcinoma. Overall study context: Samples yielded about 3.65 to 7.5 million productive TCRbeta reads, similar across tissue types. Findings of the study overall: The difference in top-250-clone fraction between tumors and blood was significant, favoring tumors (p = 0.039).

A constant-region primer primed TCR beta cDNA synthesis from 400 to 550 ng of total RNA. Three nested multiplex PCR rounds, a slightly modified ARM-PCR method, built the TCR beta libraries. TRBV1-TRBV30 forward and Cbeta reverse primers drove the first two roughly 10-cycle rounds. TCRdb called the multiplex PCR reads again in MiXCR, with one record for every CDR3 protein. The data contain about 180,000 distinct CDR3 sequences, 50% to 75% of them singletons. The CDR3 is made up of 13 amino acids. Trimming shortened V by 11 bases and J by 7 bases, and 17 bases separated the two germline ends. In germline, CDR1 is SGHAT, CDR2 FQNNGV. They got blood RNA out of unsorted whole blood and also pulled out germline DNA. On this clonotype: The antigen remains undetermined.

The sequenced material came from peripheral blood. The clonotype originates from a man in his forties with primary liver carcinoma and hepatitis B virus infection. J is TRBJ1-4 and V is TRBV11-2; D gene unclear. The CDR3 nucleotides are TGTGCCCGTAGCTCGGTGACGAGTGAAAAACTGTTTTTT. Encoded protein: CARSSVTSEKLFF.